The rows below give T cell receptor beta chains drawn from one sample of a study of blood T cell repertoires in COVID-19. The assay was immunoSEQ multiplex PCR, and TCRdb's table has in-frame clones only and misses some. The sample holds under 50,000 clones, roughly 86% seen once. The sample was peripheral blood. The source of these receptors is a human donor in a cohort sampled during active COVID-19. The CDR3 runs from the conserved cysteine through the conserved F or W. A D gene is named only where the DNA matches it firmly. Expanded clones get a size class; other rows say once, few or many, or leave the size out.

V	D	J	size	CDR3	DNA
TRBV5-4	TRBD2	TRBJ2-1	.	CASSSIISGVSYNEQFF	TGTGCCAGCAGCTCAATTATTAGCGGGGTTTCCTACAATGAGCAGTTCTTC
TRBV4-3	TRBD1	TRBJ1-2	.	CASSQSYNDRGPRGYTF	TGCGCCAGCAGCCAATCATATAACGACAGGGGCCCGCGTGGCTACACCTTC
TRBV20-1	.	TRBJ2-5	.	CSASGEVSQETQYF	TGCAGTGCTAGTGGGGAGGTCAGCCAAGAGACCCAGTACTTC
TRBV4-2	.	TRBJ1-5	.	CASSHNREPQPQHF	TGTGCCAGCAGCCATAACAGGGAGCCCCAGCCCCAGCATTTT
TRBV11-2	.	TRBJ1-6	.	CASSADMDYNSPLHF	TGTGCCAGCAGCGCCGACATGGATTATAATTCACCCCTCCACTTT
TRBV7-7	.	TRBJ2-1	.	CASSLELNNEQFF	TGTGCCAGCAGCTTAGAACTGAACAATGAGCAGTTCTTC
TRBV27	TRBD2	TRBJ2-7	.	CATRPRGRREPSREQYF	TGTGCCACCCGGCCGAGAGGGAGGCGGGAGCCCTCTCGGGAGCAGTACTTC
TRBV19	.	TRBJ1-1	.	CASSTTGMTEAFF	TGTGCCAGTAGTACAACAGGGATGACTGAAGCTTTCTTT
TRBV11-2	TRBD1	TRBJ1-4	.	CASIDTGDPNEKLFF	TGTGCCAGCATCGACACAGGGGATCCTAATGAAAAACTGTTTTTT
TRBV14	TRBD1	TRBJ2-5	.	CASSQDRGISETQYF	TGTGCCAGCAGCCAGGACAGGGGGATATCTGAGACCCAGTACTTC
TRBV20-1	TRBD2	TRBJ2-3	.	CSASIAGGGRNTQYF	TGCAGTGCTAGTATAGCGGGAGGGGGTAGAAATACGCAGTATTTT
TRBV6-5	.	TRBJ1-4	.	CATELGGINEKLFF	TGTGCCACAGAGCTAGGGGGAATTAATGAAAAACTGTTTTTT
TRBV30	.	TRBJ1-2	few	CAWNRRGFGYGYTF	TGTGCCTGGAACCGCCGGGGGTTTGGCTATGGCTACACCTTC
TRBV4-2	TRBD2	TRBJ2-3	.	CASSPPLGLAGGGDTQYF	TGTGCCAGCAGCCCCCCCCTCGGACTAGCGGGAGGTGGTGATACGCAGTATTTT
TRBV9	.	TRBJ2-5	.	CASSAPEVKETQYF	TGTGCCAGCAGCGCGCCCGAGGTAAAAGAGACCCAGTACTTC
TRBV5-4	TRBD2	TRBJ2-1	.	CASSYSGTSGIDEQFF	TGTGCCAGCAGCTACTCCGGGACTAGCGGGATAGATGAGCAGTTCTTC
TRBV2	TRBD1	TRBJ1-2	once	CASRDRGRLEGYTF	TGTGCCAGCAGAGACAGGGGGCGCTTAGAAGGCTACACCTTC
TRBV2	TRBD1	TRBJ1-5	.	CASREGGAGNQPQHF	TGTGCCAGCAGAGAAGGGGGCGCGGGCAATCAGCCCCAGCATTTT
TRBV4-3	.	TRBJ1-1	.	CASSQEVAGNTEAFF	TGCGCCAGCAGCCAAGAAGTAGCGGGGAACACTGAAGCTTTCTTT
TRBV29-1	.	TRBJ2-5	.	CSVPGVGKTQYF	TGCAGCGTTCCCGGGGTGGGAAAGACCCAGTACTTC
TRBV5-5	TRBD2	TRBJ2-3	.	CASSLSRGGADTQYF	TGTGCCAGCAGCTTGTCCCGGGGGGGGGCAGATACGCAGTATTTT
TRBV15	TRBD2	TRBJ2-1	few	CATSRDVLAGGEQFF	TGTGCCACCAGCAGAGATGTACTCGCGGGAGGTGAGCAGTTCTTC
TRBV7-2	.	TRBJ1-1	few	CASSLVGRGNTEAFF	TGTGCCAGCAGCTTAGTGGGTAGGGGGAACACTGAAGCTTTCTTT
TRBV21-1	.	TRBJ2-3	.	CASKKRPAEPLTDTQYF	TGTGCCAGCAAAAAAAGACCAGCGGAGCCCCTCACAGATACGCAGTATTTT
TRBV28	TRBD2	TRBJ2-1	.	CASTRTLAGAYNEQFF	TGTGCCAGCACCAGGACACTAGCGGGAGCATACAATGAGCAGTTCTTC
TRBV30	TRBD1	TRBJ1-1	.	CAWSDRGRTEAFF	TGTGCCTGGAGCGACAGGGGAAGGACTGAAGCTTTCTTT
TRBV5-5	TRBD1	TRBJ2-5	.	CASSFSLGTGVETQYF	TGTGCCAGCAGCTTTTCCTTAGGGACAGGGGTGGAGACCCAGTACTTC
TRBV18	.	TRBJ1-5	.	CASSPPQYGNQPQHF	TGTGCCAGCTCACCACCCCAGTATGGTAATCAGCCCCAGCATTTT
TRBV15	TRBD2	TRBJ2-5	.	CATSWGLAEETQYF	TGTGCCACCAGCTGGGGACTAGCGGAAGAGACCCAGTACTTC